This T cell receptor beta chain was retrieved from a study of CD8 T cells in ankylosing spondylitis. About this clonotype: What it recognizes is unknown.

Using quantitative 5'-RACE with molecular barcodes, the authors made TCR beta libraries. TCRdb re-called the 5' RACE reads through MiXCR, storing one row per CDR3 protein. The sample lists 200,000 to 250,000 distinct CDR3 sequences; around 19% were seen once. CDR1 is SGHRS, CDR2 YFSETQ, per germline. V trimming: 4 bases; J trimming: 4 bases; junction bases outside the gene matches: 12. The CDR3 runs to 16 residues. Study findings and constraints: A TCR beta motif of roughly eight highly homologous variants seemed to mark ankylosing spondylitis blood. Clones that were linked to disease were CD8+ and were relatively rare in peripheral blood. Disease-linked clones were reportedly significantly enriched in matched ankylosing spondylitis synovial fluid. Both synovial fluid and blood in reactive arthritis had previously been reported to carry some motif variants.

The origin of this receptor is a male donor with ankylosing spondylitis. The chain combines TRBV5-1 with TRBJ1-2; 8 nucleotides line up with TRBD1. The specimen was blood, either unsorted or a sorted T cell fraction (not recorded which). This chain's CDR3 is CASSNGQGLALYGYTF. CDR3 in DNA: TGCGCCAGCAGCAATGGACAGGGCTTAGCACTCTATGGCTACACCTTC. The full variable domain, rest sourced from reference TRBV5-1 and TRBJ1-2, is KAGVTQTPRYLIKTRGQQVTLSCSPISGHRSVSWYQQTPGQGLQFLFEYFSETQRNKGNFPGRFSGRQFSNSRSEMNVSTLELGDSALYLCASSNGQGLALYGYTFGSGTRLTVV.